This TCR beta chain was retrieved from a study of T cells in Graves' hyperthyroidism and ophthalmopathy. This clonotype was recorded a few times. What was amplified from RNA transcripts were TCR beta CDR3 regions. The HTBI set primed first-round TCR CDR3 RT-PCR. TCRdb itself ran the multiplex PCR reads through MiXCR, one entry per CDR3 protein. The sample contains some 620,000 distinct CDR3 sequences, around 15% of which appear only once. Germline assignment: CDR1 SGHVS and CDR2 FNYEAQ. The CDR3 contains 16 residues. V was pared by 5 bases and J by 4 bases, with 11 bases of the junction left unmatched.

This chain joins TRBV7-6 and TRBJ1-5; 7 bases are shared with TRBD1. Source material: blood. This sequence was found in a woman aged 30 to 39 with Graves' hyperthyroidism. The CDR3 here is CASSPQGAGGNQPQHF. In DNA form, the CDR3 reads TGTGCCAGCAGCCCCCAGGGCGCAGGGGGGAATCAGCCCCAGCATTTT. The full variable domain, in which reference TRBV7-6 and TRBJ1-5 provide the parts outside the CDR3, is GAGVSQSPRYKVTKRGQDVALRCDPISGHVSLYWYRQALGQGPEFLTYFNYEAQQDKSGLPNDRFSAERPEGSISTLTIQRTEQRDSAMYRCASSPQGAGGNQPQHFGDGTRLSIL.